Listed below are T cell receptor beta chains from one sample, sequenced in a study of regulatory T cells in long-lasting Graves disease. MiXCR, applied by TCRdb to the multiplex PCR reads, yields one record per CDR3 protein. The top ten hold 30% of the sample, which has roughly 350,000 distinct CDR3 sequences, 16% seen once. These data also formed part of another study, on T cells in Graves' hyperthyroidism and ophthalmopathy.

Source: peripheral blood mononuclear cells (PBMCs), taken at new diagnosis, from a patient treated with antithyroid drugs. The receptors originated from a man aged 40-50 years with Graves disease. The conserved cysteine and the conserved F or W are not part of the CDR3 here. The order of the fields is CDR3 protein, V gene, clone size. Clone size is stated in some rows and not others, as once, few, many or a class when expanded.

cdr3_aa: ASSLKGRGQAGVGNQPQH
v_call: TRBV7-9
clone_size: few

cdr3_aa: ASSRPGNTGELF
v_call: TRBV7-9
clone_size: few

cdr3_aa: ASSNPSLSEKLF
v_call: TRBV7-9
clone_size: few

cdr3_aa: ASSLAAYQETQY
v_call: TRBV7-9
clone_size: many

cdr3_aa: AGSLTSGGDTQY
v_call: TRBV7-3
clone_size: few

cdr3_aa: ASSLDNNRPGYT
v_call: TRBV5-1
clone_size: many

cdr3_aa: ASSPERNTEAF
v_call: TRBV12-3/TRBV12-4
clone_size: many

cdr3_aa: SARDITAGSQPQH
v_call: TRBV20-1
clone_size: few

cdr3_aa: ASSSGQHEAF
v_call: TRBV5-1
clone_size: -

cdr3_aa: ASSPTRPYEQY
v_call: TRBV6-2/TRBV6-3
clone_size: many

cdr3_aa: ASSLITAGGPDTQY
v_call: TRBV28
clone_size: many

cdr3_aa: AISDPHRGDTEAF
v_call: TRBV10-3
clone_size: few

cdr3_aa: ASSEPANSYNEQF
v_call: TRBV9
clone_size: many

cdr3_aa: ACAEGGNYGYT
v_call: TRBV30
clone_size: many

cdr3_aa: ASTRAGQPQH
v_call: TRBV28
clone_size: many

cdr3_aa: ASSELGGQETQY
v_call: TRBV6-1
clone_size: many

cdr3_aa: ASSLAFPGDYGYT
v_call: TRBV5-1
clone_size: -

cdr3_aa: VSSPVAGAVGQY
v_call: TRBV9
clone_size: few

cdr3_aa: ASSYSSSGGARETQY
v_call: TRBV6-6
clone_size: many

cdr3_aa: ASSPDSLYGYT
v_call: TRBV18
clone_size: -

cdr3_aa: ASTPIGGYSYEQY
v_call: TRBV7-9
clone_size: many

cdr3_aa: SARVFKTYTQY
v_call: TRBV20-1
clone_size: few

cdr3_aa: ASSLARFRVEETQY
v_call: TRBV12-3/TRBV12-4
clone_size: many

cdr3_aa: ASSPGTNYNEQF
v_call: TRBV18
clone_size: many

cdr3_aa: ASSLFQNQPQH
v_call: TRBV5-1
clone_size: many

cdr3_aa: ANSDSYNEQF
v_call: TRBV5-1
clone_size: -

cdr3_aa: ASRPPGGWTNEKLF
v_call: TRBV2
clone_size: -

cdr3_aa: ASSQPTRDTLNEQF
v_call: TRBV4-1
clone_size: many

cdr3_aa: ASSPRTGSADTQY
v_call: TRBV18
clone_size: many

cdr3_aa: ASSLGVRGGYEQY
v_call: TRBV7-8
clone_size: many

cdr3_aa: ASRLGGHQNSPLH
v_call: TRBV5-1
clone_size: -

cdr3_aa: ASSQQYTQY
v_call: TRBV3-1
clone_size: few

cdr3_aa: ASSVTGLQANTGELF
v_call: TRBV9
clone_size: few

cdr3_aa: ASSSGQRVTEAF
v_call: TRBV18
clone_size: many

cdr3_aa: ASSLGRYEQY
v_call: TRBV28
clone_size: many

cdr3_aa: ASSYAGKGQPQH
v_call: TRBV3-1
clone_size: few

cdr3_aa: ASSSWDSSYEQY
v_call: TRBV11-3
clone_size: few

cdr3_aa: ASSFWQGSYNEQF
v_call: TRBV12-3/TRBV12-4
clone_size: many

cdr3_aa: SARSSGNSPLH
v_call: TRBV20-1
clone_size: few

cdr3_aa: ASSWGLAGGLETQY
v_call: TRBV5-1
clone_size: -

cdr3_aa: ASSWFTEAF
v_call: TRBV12-3/TRBV12-4
clone_size: -

cdr3_aa: ASSRRGAKETQY
v_call: TRBV7-2
clone_size: many

cdr3_aa: ASSLTKGSYSYEQY
v_call: TRBV11-2
clone_size: few

cdr3_aa: ASSSSADTQY
v_call: TRBV13
clone_size: -

cdr3_aa: ASSLLARTDEQF
v_call: TRBV28
clone_size: many

cdr3_aa: ASSLAISVRDRVYEQY
v_call: TRBV7-2
clone_size: many

cdr3_aa: ASSPGRGGTEAF
v_call: TRBV5-1
clone_size: many

cdr3_aa: SASVGGNTGELF
v_call: TRBV20-1
clone_size: -

cdr3_aa: AWRGDEQF
v_call: TRBV30
clone_size: many

cdr3_aa: ASSAGQYEQY
v_call: TRBV2
clone_size: -